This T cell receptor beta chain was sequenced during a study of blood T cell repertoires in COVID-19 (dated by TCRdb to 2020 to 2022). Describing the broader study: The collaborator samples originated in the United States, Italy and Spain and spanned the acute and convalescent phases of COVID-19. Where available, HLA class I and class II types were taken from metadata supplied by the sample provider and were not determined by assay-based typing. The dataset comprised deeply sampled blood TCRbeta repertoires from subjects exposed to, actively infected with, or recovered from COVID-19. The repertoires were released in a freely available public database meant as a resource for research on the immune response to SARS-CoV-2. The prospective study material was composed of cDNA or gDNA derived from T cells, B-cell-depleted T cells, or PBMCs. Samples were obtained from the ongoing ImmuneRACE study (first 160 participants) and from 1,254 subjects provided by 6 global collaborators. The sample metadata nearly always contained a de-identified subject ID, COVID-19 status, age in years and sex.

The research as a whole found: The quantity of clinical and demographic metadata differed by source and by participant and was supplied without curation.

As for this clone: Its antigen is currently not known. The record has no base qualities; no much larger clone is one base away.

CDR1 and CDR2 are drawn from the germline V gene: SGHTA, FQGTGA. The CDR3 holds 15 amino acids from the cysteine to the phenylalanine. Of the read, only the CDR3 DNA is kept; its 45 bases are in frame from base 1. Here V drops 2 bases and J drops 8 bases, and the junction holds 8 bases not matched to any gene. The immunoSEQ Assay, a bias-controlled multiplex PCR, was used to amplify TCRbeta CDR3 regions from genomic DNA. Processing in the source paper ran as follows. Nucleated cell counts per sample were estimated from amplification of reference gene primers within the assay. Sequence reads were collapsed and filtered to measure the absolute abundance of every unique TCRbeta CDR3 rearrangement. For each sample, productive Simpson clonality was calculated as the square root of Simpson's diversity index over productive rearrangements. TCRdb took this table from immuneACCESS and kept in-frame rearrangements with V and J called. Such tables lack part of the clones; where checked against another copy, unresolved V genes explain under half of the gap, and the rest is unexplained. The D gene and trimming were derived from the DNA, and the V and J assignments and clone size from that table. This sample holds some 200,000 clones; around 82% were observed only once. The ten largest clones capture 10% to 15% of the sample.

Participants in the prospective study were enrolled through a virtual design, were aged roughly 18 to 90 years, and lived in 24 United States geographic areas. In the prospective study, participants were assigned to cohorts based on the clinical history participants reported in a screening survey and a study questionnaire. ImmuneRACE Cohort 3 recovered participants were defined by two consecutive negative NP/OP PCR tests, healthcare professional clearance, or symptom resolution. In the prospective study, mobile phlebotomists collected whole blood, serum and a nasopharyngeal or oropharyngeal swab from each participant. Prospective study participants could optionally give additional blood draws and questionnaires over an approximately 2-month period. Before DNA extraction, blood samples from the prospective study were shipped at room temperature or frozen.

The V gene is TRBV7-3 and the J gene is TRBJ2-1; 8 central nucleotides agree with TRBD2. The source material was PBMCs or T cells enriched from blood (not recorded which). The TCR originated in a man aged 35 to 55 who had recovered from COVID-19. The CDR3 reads CASSLGLAVMDEQFF. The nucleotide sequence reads TGTGCCAGCAGCTTAGGACTAGCTGTGATGGATGAGCAGTTCTTC.